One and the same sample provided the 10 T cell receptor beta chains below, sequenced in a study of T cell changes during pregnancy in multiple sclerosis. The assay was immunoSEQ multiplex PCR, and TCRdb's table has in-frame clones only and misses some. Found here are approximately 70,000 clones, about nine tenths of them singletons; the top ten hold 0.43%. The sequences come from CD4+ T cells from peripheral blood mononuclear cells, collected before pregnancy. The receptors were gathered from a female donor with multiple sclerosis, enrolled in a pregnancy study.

For the CDR3, the DNA is TGTGCCAGCAGCTCTTACCGGGACAGGGTCGAGCAGTACTTC. Encoded protein: CASSSYRDRVEQYF. The rearrangement links TRBV11-2 to TRBJ2-7; 9 bases align to TRBD1. The CDR3 length is 14 residues. The V and J ends lost 4 bases and 6 bases, in that order; junction bases with no gene match: 7. The germline V gene encodes CDR1 SGHAT and CDR2 FQNNGV.

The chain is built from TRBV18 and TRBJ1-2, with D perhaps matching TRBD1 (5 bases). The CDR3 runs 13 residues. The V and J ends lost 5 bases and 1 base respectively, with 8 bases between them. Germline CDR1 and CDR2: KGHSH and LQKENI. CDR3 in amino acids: CASSSDSNYGYTF. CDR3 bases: TGTGCCAGCTCATCAGACAGTAACTATGGCTACACCTTC.

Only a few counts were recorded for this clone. CDR3 residues: CASSLSSNYGYTF. The CDR3 DNA reads as TGTGCCAGCAGTTTATCGTCGAACTATGGCTACACCTTC. The J gene is TRBJ1-2, the V gene TRBV27; D uncertain. Trimming pared 0 bases from V and 2 bases from J, leaving 4 bases between. Germline CDR1 MNHEY, CDR2 SMNVEV (reference sequence). The CDR3 consists of 13 residues.

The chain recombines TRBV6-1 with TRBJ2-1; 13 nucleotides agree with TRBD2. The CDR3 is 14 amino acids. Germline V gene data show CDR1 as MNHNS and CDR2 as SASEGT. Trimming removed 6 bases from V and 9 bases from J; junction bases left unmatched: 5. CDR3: CASRLLAGGPEQFF. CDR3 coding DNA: TGTGCCAGCAGGTTACTAGCGGGGGGGCCTGAGCAGTTCTTC.

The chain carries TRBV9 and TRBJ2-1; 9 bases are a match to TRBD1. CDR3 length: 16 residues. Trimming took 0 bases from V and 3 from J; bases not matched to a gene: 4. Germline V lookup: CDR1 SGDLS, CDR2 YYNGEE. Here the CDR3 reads CASSVAPTGGYNEQFF. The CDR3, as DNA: TGTGCCAGCAGCGTAGCCCCGACAGGGGGCTACAATGAGCAGTTCTTC.

The chain's CDR3 is CASSGGDGQTLANYGYTF. DNA for the CDR3: TGTGCCAGCAGTGGGGGTGACGGACAGACGTTAGCTAACTATGGCTACACCTTC. The chain is built from TRBV6-1 and TRBJ1-2, with TRBD1 as a possible D gene (6 bases). V shed 4 bases and J shed 0 bases, with 21 bases lying between them. CDR1 is MNHNS and CDR2 is SASEGT in the germline V gene. The CDR3 is made up of 18 amino acids.

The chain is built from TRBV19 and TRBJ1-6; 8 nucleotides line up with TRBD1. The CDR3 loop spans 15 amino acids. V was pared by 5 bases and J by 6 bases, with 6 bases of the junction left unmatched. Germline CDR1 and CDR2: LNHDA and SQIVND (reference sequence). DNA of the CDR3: TGTGCCAGTAGTCCGAGGGACAGGATTAATTCACCCCTCCACTTT. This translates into CASSPRDRINSPLHF.

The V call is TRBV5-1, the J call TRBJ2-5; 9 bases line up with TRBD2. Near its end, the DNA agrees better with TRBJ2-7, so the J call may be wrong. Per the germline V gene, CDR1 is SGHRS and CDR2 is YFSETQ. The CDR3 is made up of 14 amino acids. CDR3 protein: CASSLSGGTYEQYF. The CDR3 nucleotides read TGCGCCAGCAGCCTAAGCGGGGGGACCTACGAGCAGTACTTC.

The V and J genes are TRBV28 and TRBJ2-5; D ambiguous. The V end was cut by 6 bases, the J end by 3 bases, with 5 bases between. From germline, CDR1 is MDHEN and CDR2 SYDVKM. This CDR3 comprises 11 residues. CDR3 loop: CASRSEETQYF. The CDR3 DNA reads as TGTGCCAGCAGGTCTGAAGAGACCCAGTACTTC.

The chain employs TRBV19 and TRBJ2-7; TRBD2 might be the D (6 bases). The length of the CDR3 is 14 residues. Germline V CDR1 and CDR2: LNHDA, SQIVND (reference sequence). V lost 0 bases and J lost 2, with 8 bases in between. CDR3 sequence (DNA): TGTGCCAGTAGTATAGATAGGAGGGCCTACGAGCAGTACTTC. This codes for CASSIDRRAYEQYF. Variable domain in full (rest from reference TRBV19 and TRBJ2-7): DGGITQSPKYLFRKEGQNVTLSCEQNLNHDAMYWYRQDPGQGLRLIYYSQIVNDFQKGDIAEGYSVSREKKESFPLTVTSAQKNPTAFYLCASSIDRRAYEQYFGPGTRLTVT.